Given below is one T cell receptor (beta chain) in context. Per the authors' pipeline: Amplification of reference gene primers was used by the study to estimate nucleated cell counts. Data came from immunoSEQ multiplex PCR; TCRdb stores just in-frame clones and leaves some out. D and trimming come from the DNA, and the V and J calls and clone size come from that table. The table has over 80,000 clones, approximately 87% seen once. The entry originates in a study of blood T cell repertoires in COVID-19. Study details: Researchers got acute and convalescent COVID-19 samples from the United States, Italy and Spain. PBMCs, B-cell-depleted T cells, or T cells provided the cDNA or gDNA that made up the material.

Germline trimming cut 4 bases from V and 7 bases from J; bases unmatched to any gene: 8. The germline gives CDR1 MNHEY, CDR2 SVGAGI. The CDR3 is 16 residues long. The chain couples TRBV6-5 to TRBJ2-1; TRBD2 aligns across 12 bases. The sequence derives from a human donor in a cohort sampled during active COVID-19. Sequenced: peripheral blood. In nucleotides, the CDR3 is TGTGCCAGCAGTTTGGGACTAGCGGGCCTAGAGAATGAGCAGTTCTTC. As protein: CASSLGLAGLENEQFF.